This T cell receptor (beta chain) was captured by sequencing in a study of T cell changes during pregnancy in multiple sclerosis. This clone showed up just once. TCRdb keeps only in-frame clones here, not all; method: immunoSEQ multiplex PCR. The profile covers some 38,000 clones, with approximately 92% appearing a single time and 9% to 14% taken by the ten largest. Germline CDR1 is SQVTM and CDR2 is ANQGSEA. V shed 6 bases and J 6 bases; nucleotides not matched to a gene: 9. This CDR3 region has 13 residues. The sequencing here drew on CD8+ T cells from peripheral blood mononuclear cells, taken after pregnancy. The V call is TRBV29-1, the J call TRBJ1-2, with 8 positions matching TRBD1. This receptor was obtained from a female donor with multiple sclerosis, enrolled in a pregnancy study. The DNA for the CDR3 is TGCAGCGTGGTGGACAGGGAAAGAGATGGCTACACCTTC. Translation gives CSVVDRERDGYTF.